This paragraph covers one T cell receptor beta chain sequence. No antigen is known for it. Every donor was a healthy person donating bone marrow. These data are taken from a study of cytomegalovirus exposure and HLA in healthy donors. General study findings and limits: It was confirmed in vitro that three of the CMV-associated chains were specific for CMV antigens. Associated with cytomegalovirus, according to the listing, were around 160 TCR beta chains. It was taken for granted in presence/absence analyses that sequencing depth across donors was roughly uniform.

The PCR was carried out with 60 Vbeta primers and 13 Jbeta primers. This table comes from immunoSEQ multiplex PCR, and its TCRdb copy is limited to in-frame clones, with some not included. The table includes 150,000 to 200,000 clones, 75% to 90% detected once. Trimming removed 0 bases at V and 6 bases at J, with 22 bases between. CDR1 is ENHRY, CDR2 SYGVKD, per germline. CDR3 length: 18 amino acids. The rearrangement joins TRBV10-3 to TRBJ2-3; maybe TRBD1 (8 bases). The sequenced material came from PBMCs. The sequence was collected from a man aged 18-30 years in good health and CMV-seropositive. DNA for the CDR3: TGTGCCATCAGTGAGTCGAGGGGGAGGGACAGGAAGGATGATACGCAGTATTTT. Amino acid sequence: CAISESRGRDRKDDTQYF.